This T cell receptor (beta chain) was sequenced for a study of response to subunit inactivated influenza vaccine. TCRdb processed the RT-PCR reads anew with MiXCR; each CDR3 protein has one entry. The table lists 500,000 to 600,000 distinct CDR3 sequences, under 9% of them singletons. This clonotype was observed many times. The antigen is not known. The CDR3 loop spans 13 amino acids. Per the germline V gene, CDR1 is DFQATT and CDR2 is SNEGSKA (reference sequence). Study observations and caveats: The authors suggested that every seasonal influenza vaccination recruits few new T cells.

The chain links TRBV20-1 to TRBJ2-5, with TRBD2 matching over 11 bases. The sample here was PBMCs from blood, taken around 2 years after vaccination. The TCR sequence derives from a man between 50 and 75 years old who received an inactivated influenza vaccine. As DNA, the CDR3 is TGCAGCAAAACTAGCGGGAGTAGGGAGACCCAGTACTTC. Translation: CSKTSGSRETQYF.